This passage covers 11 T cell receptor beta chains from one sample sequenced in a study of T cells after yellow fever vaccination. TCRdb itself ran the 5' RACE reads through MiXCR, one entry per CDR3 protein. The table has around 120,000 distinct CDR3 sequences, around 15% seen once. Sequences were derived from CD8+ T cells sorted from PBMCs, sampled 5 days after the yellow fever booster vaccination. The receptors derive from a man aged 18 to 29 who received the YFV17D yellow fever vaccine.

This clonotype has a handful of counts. The CDR3 protein is CSVVVLGTQYF. Here the CDR3 DNA reads TGCAGCGTTGTAGTATTGGGGACCCAGTACTTC. The rearrangement links TRBV29-1 to TRBJ2-5, with no clear D. Germline CDR1 and CDR2: SQVTM and ANQGSEA. Between the trimmed V and J ends, which lost 4 bases and 7 bases, there was a span of 10 bases. This CDR3 has 11 amino acids.

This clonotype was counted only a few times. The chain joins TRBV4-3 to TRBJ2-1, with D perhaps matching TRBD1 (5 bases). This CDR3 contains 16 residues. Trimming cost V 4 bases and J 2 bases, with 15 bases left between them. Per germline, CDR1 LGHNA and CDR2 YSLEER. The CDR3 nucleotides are TGCGCCAGCAGCCTAAACCGACAGAGTCCCTACAATGAGCAGTTCTTC. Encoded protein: CASSLNRQSPYNEQFF.

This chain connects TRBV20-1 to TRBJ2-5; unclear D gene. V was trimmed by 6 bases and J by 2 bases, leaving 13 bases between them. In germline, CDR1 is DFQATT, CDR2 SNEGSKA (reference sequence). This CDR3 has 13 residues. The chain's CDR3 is CSARDAEQETQYF. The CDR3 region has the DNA TGCAGTGCCCGAGACGCAGAACAAGAGACCCAGTACTTC.

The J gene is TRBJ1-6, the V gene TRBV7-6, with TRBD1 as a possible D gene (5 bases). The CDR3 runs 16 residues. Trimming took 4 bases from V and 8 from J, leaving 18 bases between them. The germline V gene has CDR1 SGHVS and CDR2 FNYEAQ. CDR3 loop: CASSWTDDSPHSPLHF. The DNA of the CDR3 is TGTGCCAGCAGCTGGACTGATGACAGCCCTCATTCACCCCTCCACTTT.

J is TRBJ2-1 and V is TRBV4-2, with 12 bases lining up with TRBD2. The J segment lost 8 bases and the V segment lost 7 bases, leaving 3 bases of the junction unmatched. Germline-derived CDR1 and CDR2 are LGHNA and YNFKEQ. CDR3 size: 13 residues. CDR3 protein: CASTSGGAHEQFF. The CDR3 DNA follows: TGTGCCAGCACTAGCGGGGGGGCCCATGAGCAGTTCTTC.

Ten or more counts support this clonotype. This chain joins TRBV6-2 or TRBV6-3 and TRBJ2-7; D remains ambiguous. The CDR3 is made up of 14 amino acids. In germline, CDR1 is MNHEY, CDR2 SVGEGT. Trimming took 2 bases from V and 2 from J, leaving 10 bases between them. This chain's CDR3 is CASSYDTTTYEQYV. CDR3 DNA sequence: TGTGCCAGCAGTTACGATACCACTACCTACGAGCAGTACGTC.

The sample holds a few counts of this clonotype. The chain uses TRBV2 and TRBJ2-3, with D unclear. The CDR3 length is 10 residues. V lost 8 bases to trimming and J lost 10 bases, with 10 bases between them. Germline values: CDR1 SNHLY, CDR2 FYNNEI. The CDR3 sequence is CASDHISQYF. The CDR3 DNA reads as TGTGCCAGCGACCACATCTCGCAGTATTTT.

In nucleotides, the CDR3 is TGTGCCAGCAGCCTTTCACCACTAGCGGGGGCCAGCAATGAGCAGTTCTTC. It codes for CASSLSPLAGASNEQFF. The chain links TRBV4-2 to TRBJ2-1; TRBD2 agrees at 11 bases. The trim removed 4 bases at V and 6 bases at J, leaving 11 bases unmatched. The CDR3 runs 17 residues. Germline V gene lookup returns CDR1 LGHNA and CDR2 YNFKEQ.

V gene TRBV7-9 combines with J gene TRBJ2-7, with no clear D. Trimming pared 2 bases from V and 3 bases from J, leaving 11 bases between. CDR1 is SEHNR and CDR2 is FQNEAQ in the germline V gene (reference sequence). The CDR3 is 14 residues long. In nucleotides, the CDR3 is TGTGCCAGCAGCTTATCTGGGTCCATCTACGAGCAGTACTTC. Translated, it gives CASSLSGSIYEQYF.

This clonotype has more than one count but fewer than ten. The chain's CDR3 is CASSHKPGLVPYNEQFF. The CDR3 nucleotides are TGCGCCAGCAGCCACAAGCCGGGACTAGTTCCCTACAATGAGCAGTTCTTC. This chain connects TRBV4-3 to TRBJ2-1, with 8 positions matching TRBD2. This CDR3 is 17 amino acids long. J lost 2 bases, V lost 3 bases, and 9 bases had no gene match. CDR1 is LGHNA and CDR2 is YSLEER in the germline V gene.

The CDR3 DNA sequence: TGCGCCAGCAGCCAGTCAGAGTTCAAGCTTTATCCGAACACCGGGGAGCTGTTTTTT. This translates into CASSQSEFKLYPNTGELFF. The chain combines TRBV5-1 with TRBJ2-2; D remains unclear. The germline V gene encodes CDR1 SGHRS and CDR2 YFSETQ. This CDR3 has 19 amino acids. Trimming removed 4 bases at V and 0 bases at J, with 22 bases between. The full variable domain, rest sourced from reference TRBV5-1 and TRBJ2-2, is KAGVTQTPRYLIKTRGQQVTLSCSPISGHRSVSWYQQTPGQGLQFLFEYFSETQRNKGNFPGRFSGRQFSNSRSEMNVSTLELGDSALYLCASSQSEFKLYPNTGELFFGEGSRLTVL.